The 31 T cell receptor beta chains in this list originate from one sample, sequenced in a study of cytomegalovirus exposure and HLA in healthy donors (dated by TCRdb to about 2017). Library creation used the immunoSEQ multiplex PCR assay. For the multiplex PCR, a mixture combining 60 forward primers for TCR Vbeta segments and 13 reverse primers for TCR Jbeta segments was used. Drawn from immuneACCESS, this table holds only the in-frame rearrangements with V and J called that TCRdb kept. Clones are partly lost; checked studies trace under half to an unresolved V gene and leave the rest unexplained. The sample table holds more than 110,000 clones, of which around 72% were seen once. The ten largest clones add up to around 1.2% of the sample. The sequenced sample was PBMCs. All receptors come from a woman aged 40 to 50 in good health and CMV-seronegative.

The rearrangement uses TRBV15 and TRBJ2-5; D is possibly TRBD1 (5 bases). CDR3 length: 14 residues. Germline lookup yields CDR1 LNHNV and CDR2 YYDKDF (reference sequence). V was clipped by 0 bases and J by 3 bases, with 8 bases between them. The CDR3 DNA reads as TGTGCCACCAGCAGAGACAGGGCCGAAGAGACCCAGTACTTC. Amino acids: CATSRDRAEETQYF.

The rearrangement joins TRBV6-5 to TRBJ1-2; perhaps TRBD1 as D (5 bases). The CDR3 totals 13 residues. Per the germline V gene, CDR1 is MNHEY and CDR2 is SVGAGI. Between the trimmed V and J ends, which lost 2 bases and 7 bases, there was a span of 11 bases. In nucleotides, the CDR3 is TGTGCCAGCAGTTACCAGGGTTTAAGTGGCTACACCTTC. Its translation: CASSYQGLSGYTF.

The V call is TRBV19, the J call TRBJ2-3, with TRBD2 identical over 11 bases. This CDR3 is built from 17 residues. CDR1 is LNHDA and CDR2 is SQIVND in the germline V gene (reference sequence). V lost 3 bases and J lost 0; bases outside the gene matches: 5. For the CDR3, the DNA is TGTGCCAGTAGTATGGTGGCTAGCGGGGGGAGCACAGATACGCAGTATTTT. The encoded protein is CASSMVASGGSTDTQYF.

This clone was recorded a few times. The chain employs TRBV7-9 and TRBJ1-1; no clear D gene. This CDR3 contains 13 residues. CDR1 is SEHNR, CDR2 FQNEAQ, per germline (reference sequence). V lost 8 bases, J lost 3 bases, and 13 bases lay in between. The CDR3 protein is CASAEGEYTEAFF. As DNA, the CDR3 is TGTGCCAGCGCGGAAGGAGAGTACACTGAAGCTTTCTTT.

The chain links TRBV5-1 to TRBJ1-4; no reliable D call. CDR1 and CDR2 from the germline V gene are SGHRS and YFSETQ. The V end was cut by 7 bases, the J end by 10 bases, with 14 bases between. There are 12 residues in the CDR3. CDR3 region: CASRDTRGKLFF. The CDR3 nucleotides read TGCGCCAGCCGGGATACTCGCGGAAAACTGTTTTTT.

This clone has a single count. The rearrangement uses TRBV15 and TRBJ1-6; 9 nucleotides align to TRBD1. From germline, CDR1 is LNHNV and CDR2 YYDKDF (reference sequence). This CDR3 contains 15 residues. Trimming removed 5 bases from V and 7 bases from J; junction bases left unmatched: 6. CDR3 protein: CATSGTGTGNSPLHF. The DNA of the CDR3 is TGTGCCACCAGCGGAACCGGGACAGGGAATTCACCCCTCCACTTT.

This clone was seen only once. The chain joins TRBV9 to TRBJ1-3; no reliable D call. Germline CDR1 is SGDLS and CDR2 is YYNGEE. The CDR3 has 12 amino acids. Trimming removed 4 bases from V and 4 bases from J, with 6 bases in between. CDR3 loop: CASSSRGNTIYF. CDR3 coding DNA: TGTGCCAGCAGCTCCAGGGGAAACACCATATATTTT.

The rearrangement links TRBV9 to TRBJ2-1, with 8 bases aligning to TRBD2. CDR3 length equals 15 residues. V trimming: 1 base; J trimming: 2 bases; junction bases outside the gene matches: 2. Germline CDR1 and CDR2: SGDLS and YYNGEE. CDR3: CASSVSGLAYNEQFF. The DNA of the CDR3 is TGTGCCAGCAGCGTATCGGGACTAGCCTACAATGAGCAGTTCTTC.

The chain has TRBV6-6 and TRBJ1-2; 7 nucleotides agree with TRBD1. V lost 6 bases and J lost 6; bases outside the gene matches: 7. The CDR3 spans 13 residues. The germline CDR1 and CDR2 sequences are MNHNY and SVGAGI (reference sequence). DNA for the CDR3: TGTGCCAGCAGCCAAGGGGGCTTGGATGGCTACACCTTC. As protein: CASSQGGLDGYTF.

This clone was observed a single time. CDR3 region: CASSLGPGRGRVNEQFF. The CDR3, as DNA: TGTGCCAGCAGCTTAGGCCCCGGGCGGGGGCGGGTCAATGAGCAGTTCTTC. J is TRBJ2-1 and V is TRBV7-2; TRBD2 is a possible D gene (7 bases). CDR1 and CDR2 from the germline V gene are SGHTA and FQGNSA. Deletions cut 1 base from V and 6 bases from J, with 19 bases between. The CDR3 loop spans 17 amino acids.

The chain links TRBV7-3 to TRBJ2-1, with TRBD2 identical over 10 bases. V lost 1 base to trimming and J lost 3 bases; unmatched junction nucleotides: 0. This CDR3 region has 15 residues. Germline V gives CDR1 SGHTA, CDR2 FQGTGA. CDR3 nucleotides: TGTGCCAGCAGCTTAATAGCGGGGGGCTACAATGAGCAGTTCTTC. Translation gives CASSLIAGGYNEQFF. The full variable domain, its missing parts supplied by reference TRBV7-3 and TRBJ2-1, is GAGVSQTPSNKVTEKGKYVELRCDPISGHTALYWYRQSLGQGPEFLIYFQGTGAADDSGLPNDRFFAVRPEGSVSTLKIQRTERGDSAVYLCASSLIAGGYNEQFFGPGTRLTVL.

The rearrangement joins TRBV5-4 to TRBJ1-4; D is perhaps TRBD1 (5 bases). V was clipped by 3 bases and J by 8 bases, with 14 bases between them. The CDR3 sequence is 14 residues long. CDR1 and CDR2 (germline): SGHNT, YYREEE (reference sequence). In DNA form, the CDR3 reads TGTGCCAGCAGCTCGCAGGGAATAAAGGAAAAACTGTTTTTT. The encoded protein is CASSSQGIKEKLFF.

The CDR3 spells CASSLAGGGQPQHF. The CDR3, as DNA: TGCGCCAGCAGCTTGGCCGGGGGAGGGCAGCCCCAGCATTTT. The chain joins TRBV5-1 to TRBJ1-5; D possibly corresponds to TRBD1 (5 bases). Germline V CDR1 and CDR2: SGHRS, YFSETQ. V was trimmed by 0 bases and J by 7 bases, leaving 11 bases between them. CDR3 length: 14 amino acids.

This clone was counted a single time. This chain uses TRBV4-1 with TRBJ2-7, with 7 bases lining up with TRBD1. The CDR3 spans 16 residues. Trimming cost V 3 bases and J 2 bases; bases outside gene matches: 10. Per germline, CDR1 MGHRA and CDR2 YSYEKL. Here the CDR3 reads CASSHDWTGETYEQYF. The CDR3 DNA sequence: TGCGCCAGCAGCCACGACTGGACAGGTGAAACCTACGAGCAGTACTTC.

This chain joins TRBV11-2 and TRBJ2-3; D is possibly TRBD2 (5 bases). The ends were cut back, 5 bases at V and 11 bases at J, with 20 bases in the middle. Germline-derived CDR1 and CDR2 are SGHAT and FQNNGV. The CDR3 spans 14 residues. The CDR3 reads CASSNLHPNEGQYF. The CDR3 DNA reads TGTGCCAGCAGCAATCTACACCCAAATGAGGGGCAGTATTTT. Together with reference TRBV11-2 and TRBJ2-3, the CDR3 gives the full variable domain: EAGVAQSPRYKIIEKRQSVAFWCNPISGHATLYWYQQILGQGPKLLIQFQNNGVVDDSQLPKDRFSAERLKGVDSTLKIQPAKLEDSAVYLCASSNLHPNEGQYFGPGTRLTVL.

The CDR3 sequence is CASSWGDRSNTEAFF. The CDR3 DNA reads as TGCGCCAGCAGCTGGGGGGACAGATCTAACACTGAAGCTTTCTTT. The chain is built from TRBV5-1 and TRBJ1-1, with TRBD1 matching 7 bases. Germline trimming cut 3 bases from V and 2 bases from J; bases unmatched to any gene: 7. The CDR3 consists of 15 residues. From germline, CDR1 is SGHRS and CDR2 YFSETQ. Combining the CDR3 with reference TRBV5-1 and TRBJ1-1 gives the whole variable domain KAGVTQTPRYLIKTRGQQVTLSCSPISGHRSVSWYQQTPGQGLQFLFEYFSETQRNKGNFPGRFSGRQFSNSRSEMNVSTLELGDSALYLCASSWGDRSNTEAFFGQGTRLTVV.

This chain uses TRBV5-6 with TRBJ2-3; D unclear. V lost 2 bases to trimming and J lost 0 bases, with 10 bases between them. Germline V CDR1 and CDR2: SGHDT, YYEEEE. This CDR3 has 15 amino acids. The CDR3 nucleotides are TGTGCCAGCAGCTTTCGTTTGACTAGCACAGATACGCAGTATTTT. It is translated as CASSFRLTSTDTQYF. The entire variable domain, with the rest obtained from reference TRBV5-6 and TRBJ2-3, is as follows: DAGVTQSPTHLIKTRGQQVTLRCSPKSGHDTVSWYQQALGQGPQFIFQYYEEEERQRGNFPDRFSGHQFPNYSSELNVNALLLGDSALYLCASSFRLTSTDTQYFGPGTRLTVL.

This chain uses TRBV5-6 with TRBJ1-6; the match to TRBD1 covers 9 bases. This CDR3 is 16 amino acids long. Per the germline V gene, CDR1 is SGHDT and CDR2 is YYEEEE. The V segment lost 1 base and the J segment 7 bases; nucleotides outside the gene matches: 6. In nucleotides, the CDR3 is TGTGCCAGCAGCTTGCGAACAGGGGGCGGAAATTCACCCCTCCACTTT. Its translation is CASSLRTGGGNSPLHF.

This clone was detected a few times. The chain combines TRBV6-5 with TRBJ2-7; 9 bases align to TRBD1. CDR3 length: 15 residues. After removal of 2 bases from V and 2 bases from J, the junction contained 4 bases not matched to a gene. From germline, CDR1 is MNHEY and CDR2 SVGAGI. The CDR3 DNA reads TGTGCCAGCAGTTACGTGAACAGGGGGCCCTACGAGCAGTACTTC. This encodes CASSYVNRGPYEQYF.

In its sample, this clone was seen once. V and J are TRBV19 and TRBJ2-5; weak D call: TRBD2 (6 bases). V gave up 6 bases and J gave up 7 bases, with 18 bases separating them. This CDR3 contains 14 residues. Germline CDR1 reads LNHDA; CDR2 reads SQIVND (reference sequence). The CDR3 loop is CASSSDREMGTQYF. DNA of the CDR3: TGTGCCAGTAGCTCAGACCGGGAGATGGGGACCCAGTACTTC.

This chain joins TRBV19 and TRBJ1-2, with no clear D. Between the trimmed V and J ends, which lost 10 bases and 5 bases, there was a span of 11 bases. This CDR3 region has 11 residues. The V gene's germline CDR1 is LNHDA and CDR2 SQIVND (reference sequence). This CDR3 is CATQALYGYTF. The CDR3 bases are TGTGCCACCCAGGCCCTTTATGGCTACACCTTC.

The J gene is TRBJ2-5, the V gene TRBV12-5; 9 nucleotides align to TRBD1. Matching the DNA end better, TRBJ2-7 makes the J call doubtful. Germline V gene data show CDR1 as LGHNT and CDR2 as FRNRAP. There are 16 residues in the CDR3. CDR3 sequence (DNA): TGTGCTAGTGGTTTGTACGGGACAGGGTCCTCCTACGAGCAGTACTTC. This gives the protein CASGLYGTGSSYEQYF.

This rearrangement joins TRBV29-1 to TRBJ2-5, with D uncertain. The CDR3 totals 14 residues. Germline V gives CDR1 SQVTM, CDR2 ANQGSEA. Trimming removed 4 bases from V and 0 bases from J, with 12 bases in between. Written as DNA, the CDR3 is TGCAGCGTTGGGTACCACCAGTACCAAGAGACCCAGTACTTC. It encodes CSVGYHQYQETQYF.

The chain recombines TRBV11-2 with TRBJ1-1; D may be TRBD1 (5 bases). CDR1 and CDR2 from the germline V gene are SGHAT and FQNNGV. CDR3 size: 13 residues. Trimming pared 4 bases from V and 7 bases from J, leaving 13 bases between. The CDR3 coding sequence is TGTGCCAGCAGCTGGGGGGGTGGGAATGAAGCTTTCTTT. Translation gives CASSWGGGNEAFF.

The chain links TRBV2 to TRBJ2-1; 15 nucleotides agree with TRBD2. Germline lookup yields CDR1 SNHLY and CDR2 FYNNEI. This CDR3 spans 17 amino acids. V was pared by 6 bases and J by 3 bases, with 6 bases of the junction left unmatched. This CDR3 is CASRGTSGGPNYNEQFF. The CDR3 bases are TGTGCCAGCAGGGGGACTAGCGGGGGGCCAAACTACAATGAGCAGTTCTTC.

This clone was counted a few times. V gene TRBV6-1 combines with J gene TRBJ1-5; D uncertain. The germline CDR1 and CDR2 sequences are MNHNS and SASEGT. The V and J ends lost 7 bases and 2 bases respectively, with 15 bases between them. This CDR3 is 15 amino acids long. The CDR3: CASTLMEEGNQPQHF. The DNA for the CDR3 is TGTGCCAGCACCCTGATGGAGGAGGGCAATCAGCCCCAGCATTTT.

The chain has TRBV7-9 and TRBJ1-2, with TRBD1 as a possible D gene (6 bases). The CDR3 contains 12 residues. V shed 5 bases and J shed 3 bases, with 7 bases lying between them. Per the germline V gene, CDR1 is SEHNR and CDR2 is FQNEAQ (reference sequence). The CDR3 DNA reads TGTGCCAGCAGCGGGGGCTACTATGGCTACACCTTC. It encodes CASSGGYYGYTF.

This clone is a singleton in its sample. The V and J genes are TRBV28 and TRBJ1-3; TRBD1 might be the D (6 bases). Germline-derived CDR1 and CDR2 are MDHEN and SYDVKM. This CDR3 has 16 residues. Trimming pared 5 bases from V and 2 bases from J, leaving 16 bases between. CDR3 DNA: TGTGCCAGCAGTACCCTGACAGAGGGGGCTGGAAACACCATATATTTT. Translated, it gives CASSTLTEGAGNTIYF. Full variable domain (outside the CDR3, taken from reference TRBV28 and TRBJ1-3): DVKVTQSSRYLVKRTGEKVFLECVQDMDHENMFWYRQDPGLGLRLIYFSYDVKMKEKGDIPEGYSVSREKKERFSLILESASTNQTSMYLCASSTLTEGAGNTIYFGEGSWLTVV.

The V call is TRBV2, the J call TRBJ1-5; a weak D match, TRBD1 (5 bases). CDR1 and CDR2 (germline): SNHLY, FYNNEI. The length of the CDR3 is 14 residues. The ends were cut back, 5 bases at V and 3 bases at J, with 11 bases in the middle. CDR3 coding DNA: TGTGCCAGCAGTCGTGGCAGGGTCAATCAGCCCCAGCATTTT. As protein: CASSRGRVNQPQHF.

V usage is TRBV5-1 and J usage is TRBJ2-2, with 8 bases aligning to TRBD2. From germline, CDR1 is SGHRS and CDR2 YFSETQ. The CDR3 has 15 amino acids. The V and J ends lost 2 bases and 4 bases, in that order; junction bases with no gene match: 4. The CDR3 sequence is CASSFFSGGTGELFF. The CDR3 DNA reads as TGCGCCAGCAGCTTCTTCAGCGGGGGCACCGGGGAGCTGTTTTTT.

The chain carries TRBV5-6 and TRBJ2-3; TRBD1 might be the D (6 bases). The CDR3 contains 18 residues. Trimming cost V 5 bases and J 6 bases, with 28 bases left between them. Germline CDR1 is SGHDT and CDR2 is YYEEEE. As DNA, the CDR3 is TGTGCCAGCAGTTATATTACTCAGGGGCTAGTACGGGCGGATACGCAGTATTTT. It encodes CASSYITQGLVRADTQYF. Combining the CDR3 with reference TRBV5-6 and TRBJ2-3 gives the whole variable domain DAGVTQSPTHLIKTRGQQVTLRCSPKSGHDTVSWYQQALGQGPQFIFQYYEEEERQRGNFPDRFSGHQFPNYSSELNVNALLLGDSALYLCASSYITQGLVRADTQYFGPGTRLTVL.